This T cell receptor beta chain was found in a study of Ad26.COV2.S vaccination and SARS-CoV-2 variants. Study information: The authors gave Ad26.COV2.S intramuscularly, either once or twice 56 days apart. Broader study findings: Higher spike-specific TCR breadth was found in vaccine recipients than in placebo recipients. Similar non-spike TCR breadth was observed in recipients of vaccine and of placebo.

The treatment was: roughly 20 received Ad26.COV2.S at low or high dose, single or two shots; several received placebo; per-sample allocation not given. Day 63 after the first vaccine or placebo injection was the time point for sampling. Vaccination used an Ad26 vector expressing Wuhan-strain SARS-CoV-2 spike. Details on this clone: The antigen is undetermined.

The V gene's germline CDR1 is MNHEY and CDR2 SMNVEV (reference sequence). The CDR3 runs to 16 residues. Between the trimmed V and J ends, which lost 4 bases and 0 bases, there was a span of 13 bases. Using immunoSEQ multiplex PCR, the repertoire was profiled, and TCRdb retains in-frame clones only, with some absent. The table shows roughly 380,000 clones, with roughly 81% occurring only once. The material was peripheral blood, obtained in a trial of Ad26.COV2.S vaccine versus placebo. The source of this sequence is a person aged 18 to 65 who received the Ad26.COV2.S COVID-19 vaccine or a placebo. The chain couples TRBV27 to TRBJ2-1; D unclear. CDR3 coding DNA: TGTGCCAGCAGTTCTGGACGGATAAACTCCTACAATGAGCAGTTCTTC. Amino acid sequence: CASSSGRINSYNEQFF.